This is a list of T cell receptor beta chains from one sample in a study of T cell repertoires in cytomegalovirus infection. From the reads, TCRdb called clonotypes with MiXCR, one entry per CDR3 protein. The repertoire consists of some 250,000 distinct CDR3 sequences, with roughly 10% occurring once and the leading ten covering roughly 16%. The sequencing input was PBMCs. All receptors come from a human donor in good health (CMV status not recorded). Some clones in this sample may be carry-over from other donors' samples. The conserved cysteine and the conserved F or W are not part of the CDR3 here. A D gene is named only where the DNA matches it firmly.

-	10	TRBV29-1	SARIQNTEAF
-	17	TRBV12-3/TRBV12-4	ASRLFGASGGGSNQPQH
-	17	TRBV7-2	ASSLILYPDRPGQETQY
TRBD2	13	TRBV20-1	SASSSGRAAETQY
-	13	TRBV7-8	ASSPNRGKTDTQY
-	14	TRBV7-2	ASSTRLVSGNGELF
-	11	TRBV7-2	ASSRSRSETQY
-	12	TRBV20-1	SALGPSRGNTIY
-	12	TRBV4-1	ASSQADRVGEAF
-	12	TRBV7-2	ASSNGGGGDEQF
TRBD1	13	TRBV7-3	ASSLSGGSYNEQF
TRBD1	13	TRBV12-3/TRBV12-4	ASSSRDSTNSPLH
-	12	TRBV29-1	SVEGTGTIGELF